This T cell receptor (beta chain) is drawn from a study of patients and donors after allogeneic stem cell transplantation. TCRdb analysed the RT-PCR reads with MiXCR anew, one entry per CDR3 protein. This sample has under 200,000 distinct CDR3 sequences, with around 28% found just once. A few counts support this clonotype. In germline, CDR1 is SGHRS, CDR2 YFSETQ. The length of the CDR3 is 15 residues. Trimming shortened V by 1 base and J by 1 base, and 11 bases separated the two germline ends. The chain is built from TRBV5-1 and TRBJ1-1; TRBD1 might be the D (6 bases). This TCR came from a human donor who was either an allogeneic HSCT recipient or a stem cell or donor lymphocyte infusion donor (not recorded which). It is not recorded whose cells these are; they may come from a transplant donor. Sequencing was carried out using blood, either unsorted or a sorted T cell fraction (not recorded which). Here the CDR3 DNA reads TGCGCCAGCAGCTTGCTCTTCAGGGGGAACACTGAAGCTTTCTTT. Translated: CASSLLFRGNTEAFF.